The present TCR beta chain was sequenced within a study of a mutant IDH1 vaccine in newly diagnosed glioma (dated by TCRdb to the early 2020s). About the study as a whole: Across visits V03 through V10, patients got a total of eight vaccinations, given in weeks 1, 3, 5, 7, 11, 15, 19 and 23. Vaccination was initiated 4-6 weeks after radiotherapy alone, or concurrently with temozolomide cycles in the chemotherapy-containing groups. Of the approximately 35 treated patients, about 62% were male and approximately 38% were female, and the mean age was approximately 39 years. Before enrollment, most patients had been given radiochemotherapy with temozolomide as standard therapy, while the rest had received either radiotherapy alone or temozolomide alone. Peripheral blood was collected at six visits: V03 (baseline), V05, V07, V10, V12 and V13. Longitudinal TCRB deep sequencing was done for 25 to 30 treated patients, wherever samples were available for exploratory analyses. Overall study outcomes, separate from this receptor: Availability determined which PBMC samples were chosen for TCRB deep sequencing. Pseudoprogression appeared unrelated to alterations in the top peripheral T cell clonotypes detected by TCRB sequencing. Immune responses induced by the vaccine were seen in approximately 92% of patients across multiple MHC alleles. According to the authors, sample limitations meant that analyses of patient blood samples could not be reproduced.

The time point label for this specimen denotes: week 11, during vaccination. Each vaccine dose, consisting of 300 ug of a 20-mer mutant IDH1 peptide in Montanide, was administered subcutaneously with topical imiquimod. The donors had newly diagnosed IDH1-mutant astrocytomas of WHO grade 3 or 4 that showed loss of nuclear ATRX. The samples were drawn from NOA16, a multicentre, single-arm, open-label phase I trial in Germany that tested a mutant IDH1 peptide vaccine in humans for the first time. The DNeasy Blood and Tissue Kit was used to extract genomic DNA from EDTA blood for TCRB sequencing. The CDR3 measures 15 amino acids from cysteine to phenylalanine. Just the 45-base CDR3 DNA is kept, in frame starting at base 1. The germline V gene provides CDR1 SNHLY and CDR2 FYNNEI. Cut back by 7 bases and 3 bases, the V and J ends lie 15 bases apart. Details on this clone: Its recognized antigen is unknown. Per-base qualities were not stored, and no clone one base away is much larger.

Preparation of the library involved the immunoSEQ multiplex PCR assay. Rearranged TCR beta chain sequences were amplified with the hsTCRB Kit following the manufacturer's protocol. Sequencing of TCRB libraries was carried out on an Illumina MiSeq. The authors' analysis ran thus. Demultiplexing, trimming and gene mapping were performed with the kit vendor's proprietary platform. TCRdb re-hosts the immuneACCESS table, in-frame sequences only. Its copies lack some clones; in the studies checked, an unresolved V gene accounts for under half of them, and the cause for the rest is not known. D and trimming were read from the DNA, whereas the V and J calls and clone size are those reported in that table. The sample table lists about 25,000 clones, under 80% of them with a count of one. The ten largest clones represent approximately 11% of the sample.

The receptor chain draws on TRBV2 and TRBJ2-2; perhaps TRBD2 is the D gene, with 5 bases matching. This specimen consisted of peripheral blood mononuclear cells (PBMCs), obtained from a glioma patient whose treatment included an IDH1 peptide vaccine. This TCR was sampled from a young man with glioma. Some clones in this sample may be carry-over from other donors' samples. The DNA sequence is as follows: TGTGCCAGCAAGGCGGGTCTGGCGGACACCGGGGAGCTGTTTTTT. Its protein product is CASKAGLADTGELFF.